Only a few counts were recorded for the clone carrying this TCR beta chain. Antigen: not known. This CDR3 contains 13 residues. The germline V and J ends were trimmed by 5 bases and 3 bases, with 9 bases remaining between them. Germline loops: CDR1 SGHKS, CDR2 YYEKEE (reference sequence). The record originates from a study of T cells after yellow fever vaccination. Study at large: Fractions containing few cells were prepared with SMART-Seq v4 Ultra Low Input.

Study-wide points: The study found a weaker secondary response that peaked faster, day 5 versus 15.

In TCRdb, the 5' RACE reads were re-called with MiXCR into one record per CDR3 protein. Of 450,000 to 600,000 distinct CDR3 sequences in the sample, roughly a sixth were seen once. The J gene is TRBJ1-3, the V gene TRBV5-5; D unclear. This receptor was taken from a man younger than 35 who received the YFV17D yellow fever vaccine. Material: PBMCs, obtained 5 days after the first yellow fever vaccination. In DNA form, the CDR3 reads TGTGCCAGCAGAAACGTAGGTGGAAACACCATATATTTT. Residues: CASRNVGGNTIYF. The whole variable domain, filled in from reference TRBV5-5 and TRBJ1-3, reads DAGVTQSPTHLIKTRGQQVTLRCSPISGHKSVSWYQQVLGQGPQFIFQYYEKEERGRGNFPDRFSARQFPNYSSELNVNALLLGDSALYLCASRNVGGNTIYFGEGSWLTVV.